The 10 T cell receptor beta chains below come from one sample, sequenced in a study of glioma-infiltrating T cells (dated by TCRdb to 2016 to 2018). The reads were generated on an Illumina MiSeq. The iRepertoire nested amplicon-rescue multiplex PCR (arm-PCR) platform was used to amplify TCR alpha and beta CDR3 regions from RNA. TCRdb redid the processing of the public reads, applying fastp at Q25 and MiXCR, and retained in-frame beta chains. All rows with the same CDR3 protein become a single entry with the most common DNA and genes. The sample table holds approximately 110,000 distinct CDR3 sequences, of which around 23% were seen once. The ten largest clonotypes hold around 15% of the sample. Material: glioma tissue, nonneoplastic brain tissue, or PBMCs (not recorded which). The receptor source for this set is a human donor with low-grade glioma or glioblastoma, undergoing nonglioma brain surgery, or in good health (not recorded which).

This chain links TRBV6-6 with TRBJ1-1; possibly TRBD1 for D (5 bases). The length of the CDR3 is 12 residues. The V and J ends lost 2 bases and 11 bases respectively, with 12 bases between them. Germline CDR1 reads MNHNY; CDR2 reads SVGAGI (reference sequence). CDR3 nucleotides: TGTGCCAGCAGTTACCGGGGACCTGGGGCTTTCTTT. Translation: CASSYRGPGAFF.

Of note for this clonotype: At one of its ends the junction is not consistent with the germline gene, which may arise from a read error. J is TRBJ2-7 and V is TRBV6-1, with a tentative D call TRBD1 (5 bases). This CDR3 is 13 amino acids long. Looked up from germline, CDR1 is MNHNS and CDR2 is SASEGT. The CDR3 loop is CASSQDTTYEEYF. The CDR3 DNA is TGTGCCAGCAGCCAGGACACAACTTACGAGGAGTACTTC.

This clonotype was observed a handful of times. The V gene is TRBV5-1, the J gene TRBJ2-7; no definite D call. Germline V CDR1 and CDR2: SGHRS, YFSETQ. The V end lost 4 bases, the J end lost 5 bases, and 10 bases lay between the germline ends. This CDR3 has 12 amino acids. The CDR3 region is CASSANLDEQYF. The CDR3 bases are TGCGCCAGCAGCGCTAACTTGGACGAGCAGTACTTC. Combining the CDR3 with reference TRBV5-1 and TRBJ2-7 gives the whole variable domain KAGVTQTPRYLIKTRGQQVTLSCSPISGHRSVSWYQQTPGQGLQFLFEYFSETQRNKGNFPGRFSGRQFSNSRSEMNVSTLELGDSALYLCASSANLDEQYFGPGTRLTVT.

This clonotype was seen many times. This chain links TRBV28 with TRBJ2-7; the match to TRBD2 covers 8 bases. The CDR3 is made up of 15 amino acids. Looked up from germline, CDR1 is MDHEN and CDR2 is SYDVKM. The ends lost 5 bases at V and 1 base at J; junction bases unmatched: 7. The DNA for the CDR3 is TGTGCCAGCAGTGACAGCGGGAGATGGTCCTACGAGCAGTACTTC. Residues: CASSDSGRWSYEQYF.

V usage is TRBV7-8 and J usage is TRBJ2-5, with D possibly being TRBD2 (6 bases). This CDR3 contains 17 residues. The germline V gene encodes CDR1 SGHVS and CDR2 FQNEAQ. Deletions cut 5 bases from V and 0 bases from J, with 19 bases between. DNA for the CDR3: TGTGCCAGCAGCGTAGTCGGACGGTGGACTAACCAAGAGACCCAGTACTTC. This translates into CASSVVGRWTNQETQYF.

This sequence joins TRBV12-3 or TRBV12-4 and TRBJ2-1; tentatively, D is TRBD2 (5 bases). The V gene lost 8 bases and the J gene lost 2 bases, with 16 bases spanning the gap. This CDR3 has 15 amino acids. As DNA, the CDR3 is TGTGCCAGCCGTGCCGACTACCCAACCTACAATGAGCAGTTCTTC. This encodes CASRADYPTYNEQFF.

This clonotype was observed at least ten times. The genes are TRBV18 and TRBJ2-1; maybe TRBD1 (6 bases). This CDR3 is 15 amino acids long. The V end lost 3 bases, the J end lost 2 bases, and 11 bases lay between the germline ends. Germline-derived CDR1 and CDR2 are KGHSH and LQKENI. The CDR3 bases are TGTGCCAGCTCACCGGACAGCCGGGCCTACAATGAGCAGTTCTTC. Amino acid sequence: CASSPDSRAYNEQFF.

This clonotype has at least ten counts. J is TRBJ2-7 and V is TRBV6-1, with D possibly TRBD2 on 6 matching bases. The V end lost 5 bases, the J end lost 7 bases, and 15 bases lay between the germline ends. Looked up from germline, CDR1 is MNHNS and CDR2 is SASEGT. The CDR3 extends over 13 amino acids. CDR3 sequence reads: CASSPAGLKEQYF. The CDR3 nucleotides read TGTGCCAGCAGTCCCGCAGGACTAAAAGAGCAGTACTTC.

As DNA, the CDR3 is TGTGCCAGCAGTTCCCCAGGGGGAGCCTACAATGAGCAGTTCTTC. Its protein product is CASSSPGGAYNEQFF. The chain recombines TRBV12-3 or TRBV12-4 with TRBJ2-1, with 7 bases fitting TRBD1. The CDR3 is 15 amino acids. Trimming removed 4 bases from V and 2 bases from J; junction bases left unmatched: 5.

This chain links TRBV29-1 with TRBJ2-1, with 10 bases identical to TRBD2. V lost 7 bases to trimming and J lost 4 bases; unmatched junction nucleotides: 7. The CDR3 covers 14 residues. From germline, CDR1 is SQVTM and CDR2 ANQGSEA. CDR3 in amino acids: CSAGLADIYNEQFF. CDR3 DNA sequence: TGCAGCGCTGGACTAGCGGATATTTACAATGAGCAGTTCTTC.